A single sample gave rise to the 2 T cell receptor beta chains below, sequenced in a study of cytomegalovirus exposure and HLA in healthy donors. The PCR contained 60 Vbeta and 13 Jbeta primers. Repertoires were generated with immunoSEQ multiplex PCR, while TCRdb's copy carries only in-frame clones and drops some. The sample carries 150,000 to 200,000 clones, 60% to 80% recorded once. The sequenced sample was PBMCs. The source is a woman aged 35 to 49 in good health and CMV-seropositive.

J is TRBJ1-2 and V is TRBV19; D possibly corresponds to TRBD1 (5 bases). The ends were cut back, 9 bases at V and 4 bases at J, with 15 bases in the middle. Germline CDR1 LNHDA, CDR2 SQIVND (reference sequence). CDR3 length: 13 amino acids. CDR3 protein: CASRPRGGYGYTF. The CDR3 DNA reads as TGTGCCAGCCGGCCGCGGGGGGGCTATGGCTACACCTTC.

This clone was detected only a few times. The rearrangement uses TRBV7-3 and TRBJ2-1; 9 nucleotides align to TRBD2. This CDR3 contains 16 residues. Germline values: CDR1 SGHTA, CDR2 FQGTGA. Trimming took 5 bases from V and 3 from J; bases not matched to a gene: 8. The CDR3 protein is CASSADSSGDYNEQFF. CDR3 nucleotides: TGTGCCAGCAGCGCTGACTCTAGCGGGGACTACAATGAGCAGTTCTTC.